This T cell receptor (beta chain) was profiled in a study of shared clonotypes between healthy human individuals. Across several immunoSEQ plates, the genomic DNA of each subset was split evenly. The assay was immunoSEQ multiplex PCR, and TCRdb's table has in-frame clones only and misses some. The repertoire holds around 700,000 clones, with approximately 79% as singletons. CDR3 length: 14 amino acids. Per germline, CDR1 SGHAT and CDR2 FQNNGV. With 5 bases clipped from V and 7 bases from J, the junction kept 6 bases outside the gene matches. The rearrangement uses TRBV11-2 and TRBJ2-1, with 9 nucleotides matching TRBD1. Material: memory CD4+ T cells sorted from blood. The subset here: CD45RA-negative fraction. This TCR was sampled from a woman aged 30 to 39 in good health. For the CDR3, the DNA is TGTGCCAGCAGCAAAGACAGGGGGGTGAATGAGCAGTTCTTC. Its translation: CASSKDRGVNEQFF.